This paragraph covers one T cell receptor (beta chain) sequence. Trimming left V 1 base short and J 5 bases short, with 1 base between. The CDR3 contains 11 residues. Germline V gene sequence: CDR1 LNHDA, CDR2 SQIVND (reference sequence). The data were produced by immunoSEQ multiplex PCR, yet TCRdb's version contains in-frame clones alone and is incomplete. Of some 100,000 clones in the sample, roughly 93% are singletons; the top ten hold roughly 0.63%. This sample was taken from a study of Tregs in tolerant kidney transplant recipients. Sequenced material: CD4+ T cells from blood. V gene TRBV19 combines with J gene TRBJ2-3; unclear D gene. The receptor was isolated from a human donor in good health. The CDR3 DNA sequence: TGTGCCAGTAGTATAGTAGATACGCAGTATTTT. Translating it yields CASSIVDTQYF.